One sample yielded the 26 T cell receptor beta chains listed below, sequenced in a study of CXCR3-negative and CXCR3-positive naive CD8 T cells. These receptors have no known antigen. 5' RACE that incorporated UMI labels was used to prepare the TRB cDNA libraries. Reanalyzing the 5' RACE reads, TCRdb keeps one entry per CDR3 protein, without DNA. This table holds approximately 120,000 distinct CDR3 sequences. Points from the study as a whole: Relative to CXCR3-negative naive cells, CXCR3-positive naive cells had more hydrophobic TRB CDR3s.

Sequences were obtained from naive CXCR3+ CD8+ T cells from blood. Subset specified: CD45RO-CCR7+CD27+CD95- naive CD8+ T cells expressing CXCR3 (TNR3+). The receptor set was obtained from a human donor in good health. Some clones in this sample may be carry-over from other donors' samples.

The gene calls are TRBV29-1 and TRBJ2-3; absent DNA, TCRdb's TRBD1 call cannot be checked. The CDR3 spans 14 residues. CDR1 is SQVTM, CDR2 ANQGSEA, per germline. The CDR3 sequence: CSGSPRGDADTQYF.

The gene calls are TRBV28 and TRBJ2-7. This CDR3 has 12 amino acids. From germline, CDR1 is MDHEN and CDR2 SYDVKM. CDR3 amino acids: CASRGVSYEQYF.

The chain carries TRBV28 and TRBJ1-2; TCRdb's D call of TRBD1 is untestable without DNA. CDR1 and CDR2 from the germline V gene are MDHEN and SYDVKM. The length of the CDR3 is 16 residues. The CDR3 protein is CASRVDRGPTHYGYTF.

The CDR3 spells CSVEEAGALSYEQYF. V gene TRBV29-1 combines with J gene TRBJ2-7; TCRdb lists TRBD2, though no DNA is available to test this call. Per the germline V gene, CDR1 is SQVTM and CDR2 is ANQGSEA. This CDR3 has 15 residues.

The chain's CDR3 is CASSERTAGLSYTF. V gene TRBV6-1 combines with J gene TRBJ1-2. The CDR3 runs 14 residues. CDR1 and CDR2 (germline): MNHNS, SASEGT.

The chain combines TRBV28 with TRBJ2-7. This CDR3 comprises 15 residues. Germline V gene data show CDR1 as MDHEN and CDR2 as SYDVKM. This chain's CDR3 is CASSLEGSPTYEQYF.

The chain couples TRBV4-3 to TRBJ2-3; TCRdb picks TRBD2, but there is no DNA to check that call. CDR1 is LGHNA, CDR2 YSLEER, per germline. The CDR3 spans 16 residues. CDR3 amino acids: CASSQEGPAGGDTQYF.

CDR3 protein: CSAKGTSYNEQFF. The chain has TRBV20-1 and TRBJ2-1. CDR1 is DFQATT, CDR2 SNEGSKA, per germline (reference sequence). This CDR3 contains 13 residues.

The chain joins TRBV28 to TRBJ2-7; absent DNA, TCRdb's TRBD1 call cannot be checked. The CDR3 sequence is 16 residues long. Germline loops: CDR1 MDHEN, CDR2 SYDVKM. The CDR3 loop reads CASSSDRVEEGYEQYF.

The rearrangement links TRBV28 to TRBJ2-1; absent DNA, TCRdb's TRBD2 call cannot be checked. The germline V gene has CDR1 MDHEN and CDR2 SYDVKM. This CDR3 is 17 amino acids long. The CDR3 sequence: CASSSPSAGIGYNEQFF.

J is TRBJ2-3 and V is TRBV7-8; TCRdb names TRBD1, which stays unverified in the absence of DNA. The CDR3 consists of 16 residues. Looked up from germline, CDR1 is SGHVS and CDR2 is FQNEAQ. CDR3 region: CASIGMLGRRSDTQYF.

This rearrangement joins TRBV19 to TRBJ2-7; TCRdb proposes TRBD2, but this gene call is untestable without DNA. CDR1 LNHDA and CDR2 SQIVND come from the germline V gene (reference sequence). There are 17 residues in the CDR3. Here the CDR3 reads CASSMASGGLSSYEQYF.

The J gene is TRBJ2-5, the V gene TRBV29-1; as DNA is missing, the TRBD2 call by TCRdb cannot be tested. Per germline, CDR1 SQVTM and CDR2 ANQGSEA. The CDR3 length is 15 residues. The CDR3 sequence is CSVEEETRPQETQYF.

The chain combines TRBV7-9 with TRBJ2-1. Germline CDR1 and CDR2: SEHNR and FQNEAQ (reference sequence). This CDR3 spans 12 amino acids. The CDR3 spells CASSLALGDPFF. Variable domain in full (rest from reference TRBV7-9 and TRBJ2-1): DTGVSQNPRHKITKRGQNVTFRCDPISEHNRLYWYRQTLGQGPEFLTYFQNEAQLEKSRLLSDRFSAERPKGSFSTLEIQRTEQGDSAMYLCASSLALGDPFFGPGTRLTVL.

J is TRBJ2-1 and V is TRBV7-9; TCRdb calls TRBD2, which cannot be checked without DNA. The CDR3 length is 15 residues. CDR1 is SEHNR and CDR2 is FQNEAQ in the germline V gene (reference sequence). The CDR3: CASRTSGGAENEQFF.

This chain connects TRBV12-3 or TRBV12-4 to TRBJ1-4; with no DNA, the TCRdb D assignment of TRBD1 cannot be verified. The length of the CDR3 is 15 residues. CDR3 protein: CASSSRPSTNEKLFF.

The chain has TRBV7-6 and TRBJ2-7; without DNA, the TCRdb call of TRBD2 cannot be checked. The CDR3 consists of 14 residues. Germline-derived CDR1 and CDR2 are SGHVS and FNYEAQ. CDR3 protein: CASSSEGREYEQYF.

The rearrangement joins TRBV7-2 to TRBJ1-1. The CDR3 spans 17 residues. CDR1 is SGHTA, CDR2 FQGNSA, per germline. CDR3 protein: CASSRWVVAGQDTEAFF.

The CDR3 loop is CASSSPLRPDTQYF. V and J are TRBV27 and TRBJ2-3; no DNA is available, so the TRBD2 call from TCRdb remains unchecked. CDR3 length: 14 residues. Germline assignment: CDR1 MNHEY and CDR2 SMNVEV (reference sequence).

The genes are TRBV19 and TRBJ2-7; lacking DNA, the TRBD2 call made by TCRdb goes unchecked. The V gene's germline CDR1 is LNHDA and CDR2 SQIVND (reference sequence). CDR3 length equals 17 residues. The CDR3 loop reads CASLGLAGGGRSYEQYF. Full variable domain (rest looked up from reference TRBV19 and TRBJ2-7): DGGITQSPKYLFRKEGQNVTLSCEQNLNHDAMYWYRQDPGQGLRLIYYSQIVNDFQKGDIAEGYSVSREKKESFPLTVTSAQKNPTAFYLCASLGLAGGGRSYEQYFGPGTRLTVT.

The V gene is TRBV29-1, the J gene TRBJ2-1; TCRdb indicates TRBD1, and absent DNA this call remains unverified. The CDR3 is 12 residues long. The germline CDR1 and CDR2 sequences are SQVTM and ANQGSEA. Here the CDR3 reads CSVTSPGQGQFF.

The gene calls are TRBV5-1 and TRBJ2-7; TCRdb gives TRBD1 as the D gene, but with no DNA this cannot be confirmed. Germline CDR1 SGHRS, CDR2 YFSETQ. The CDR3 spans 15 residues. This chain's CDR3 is CASSTRTGVNYEQYF. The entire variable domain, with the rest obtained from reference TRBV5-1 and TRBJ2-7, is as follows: KAGVTQTPRYLIKTRGQQVTLSCSPISGHRSVSWYQQTPGQGLQFLFEYFSETQRNKGNFPGRFSGRQFSNSRSEMNVSTLELGDSALYLCASSTRTGVNYEQYFGPGTRLTVT.

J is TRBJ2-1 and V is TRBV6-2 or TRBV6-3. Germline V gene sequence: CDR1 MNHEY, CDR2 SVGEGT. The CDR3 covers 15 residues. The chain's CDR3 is CASSLVQSSYNEQFF.

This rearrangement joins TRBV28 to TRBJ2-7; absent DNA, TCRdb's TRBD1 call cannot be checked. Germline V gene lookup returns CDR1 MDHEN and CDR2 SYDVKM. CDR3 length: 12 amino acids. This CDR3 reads CASSPRATEQYF.

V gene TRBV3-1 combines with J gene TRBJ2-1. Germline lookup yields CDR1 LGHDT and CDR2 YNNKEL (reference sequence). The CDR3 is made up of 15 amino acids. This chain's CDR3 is CASSQSTATYNEQFF.

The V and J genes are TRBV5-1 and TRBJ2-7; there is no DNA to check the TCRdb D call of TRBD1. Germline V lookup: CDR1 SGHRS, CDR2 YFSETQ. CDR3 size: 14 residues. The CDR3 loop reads CASSLAGAGHEQYF.